This TCR beta chain was captured in a study of CD8+ T cells in alopecia areata. Study-wide context: Twice daily, treated patients received 5 to 10 mg of oral tofacitinib.

Once RNA had been extracted, it was reverse transcribed into cDNA to act as the sequencing template. The assay was immunoSEQ multiplex PCR, and TCRdb's table has in-frame clones only and misses some. The profile covers under 20,000 clones, with 66% appearing a single time and roughly 6.4% taken by the ten largest. The CDR3 spans 10 residues. Trimming cost V 6 bases and J 10 bases, with 12 bases left between them. The germline CDR1 and CDR2 sequences are GTSNPN and SVGIG (reference sequence). Alopecia areata patients provided lesional scalp punch biopsies and peripheral blood, both collected for the study.

The rearrangement joins TRBV30 to TRBJ1-1, with D uncertain. This clonotype was sampled from a human donor with alopecia areata. Sequences were derived from skin, sampled at week 0. This CDR3 is CACEGVGAFF. CDR3 DNA: TGTGCCTGCGAGGGCGTTGGAGCTTTCTTT.